This entry lists 23 T cell receptor beta chains sequenced from one sample in a study of shared clonotypes between healthy human individuals. Positively selected for CCR7, the CD45RO-negative cells used as naive CD8 cells excluded terminally differentiated effector memory CD45RA+ cells. The assay was immunoSEQ multiplex PCR, and TCRdb's table has in-frame clones only and misses some. The data contain about 2.1 million clones, just under 95% of them singletons. Sequenced sample: naive CD8+ T cells from PBMCs. The source of these receptors is a young man in good health. Some clones in this sample may be carry-over from other donors' samples.

The chain recombines TRBV11-2 with TRBJ1-3; D remains ambiguous. The CDR3 is 15 residues long. The germline CDR1 and CDR2 sequences are SGHAT and FQNNGV. Trimming shortened V by 4 bases and J by 0 bases, and 10 bases separated the two germline ends. This chain's CDR3 is CASSSPQSSGNTIYF. The CDR3 region has the DNA TGTGCCAGCAGCTCCCCTCAGAGCTCTGGAAACACCATATATTTT.

The chain is built from TRBV7-6 and TRBJ1-1; 7 bases agree with TRBD1. J gave up 1 base and V 2 bases, and 7 bases lay outside the gene matches. Germline V gene lookup returns CDR1 SGHVS and CDR2 FNYEAQ. This CDR3 has 16 residues. CDR3 protein: CASSLMAGGANTEAFF. The CDR3 bases are TGTGCCAGCAGCTTAATGGCAGGGGGTGCGAACACTGAAGCTTTCTTT. Filled out from reference TRBV7-6 and TRBJ1-1, the complete variable domain reads GAGVSQSPRYKVTKRGQDVALRCDPISGHVSLYWYRQALGQGPEFLTYFNYEAQQDKSGLPNDRFSAERPEGSISTLTIQRTEQRDSAMYRCASSLMAGGANTEAFFGQGTRLTVV.

This chain joins TRBV11-2 and TRBJ2-1; 11 bases align to TRBD2. Germline V gene data show CDR1 as SGHAT and CDR2 as FQNNGV. V lost 5 bases and J lost 4; bases outside the gene matches: 10. This CDR3 region has 17 residues. The CDR3 sequence: CASSPTSGSPVYNEQFF. DNA of the CDR3: TGTGCCAGCAGCCCCACTAGCGGGAGCCCGGTATACAATGAGCAGTTCTTC.

The chain recombines TRBV11-2 with TRBJ2-7; D is possibly TRBD2 (6 bases). The CDR3 sequence is 14 residues long. V lost 3 bases, J lost 4 bases, and 13 bases lay in between. Germline V gene data show CDR1 as SGHAT and CDR2 as FQNNGV. CDR3 region: CASSFSGPAYEQYF. As DNA, the CDR3 is TGTGCCAGCAGCTTTAGCGGCCCTGCTTACGAGCAGTACTTC. The complete variable domain, with remaining parts taken from reference TRBV11-2 and TRBJ2-7, reads EAGVAQSPRYKIIEKRQSVAFWCNPISGHATLYWYQQILGQGPKLLIQFQNNGVVDDSQLPKDRFSAERLKGVDSTLKIQPAKLEDSAVYLCASSFSGPAYEQYFGPGTRLTVT.

The CDR3 DNA reads TGTGCCAGCAGCGTACAAACTAACAATGAGCAGTTCTTC. The encoded protein is CASSVQTNNEQFF. The chain joins TRBV11-3 to TRBJ2-1; D is unresolved. Germline lookup yields CDR1 SGHNT and CDR2 YENEEA. V dropped 5 bases and J dropped 5 bases, with 10 bases sitting between them. The CDR3 totals 13 residues.

The V and J genes are TRBV7-9 and TRBJ1-2, with 8 bases matching TRBD1. The CDR3 is 13 amino acids. V was pared by 6 bases and J by 7 bases, with 7 bases of the junction left unmatched. CDR1 is SEHNR, CDR2 FQNEAQ, per germline (reference sequence). The CDR3 loop reads CASRPPDRVGYTF. The DNA for the CDR3 is TGTGCCAGCAGGCCTCCGGACAGGGTTGGCTACACCTTC.

The sample holds one count of this clone. The chain carries TRBV4-1 and TRBJ2-7; 7 bases line up with TRBD2. The CDR3 contains 15 residues. V dropped 4 bases and J dropped 5; count of bases not matched to a gene: 11. CDR1 and CDR2 (germline): MGHRA, YSYEKL. The CDR3 coding sequence is TGCGCCAGCAGCCCACGAGCGGGGAGCCCAGACGAGCAGTACTTC. This codes for CASSPRAGSPDEQYF.

The rearrangement uses TRBV27 and TRBJ2-6; 9 nucleotides agree with TRBD1. This CDR3 contains 16 residues. Trimming cost V 9 bases and J 4 bases; bases outside gene matches: 10. Germline CDR1 reads MNHEY; CDR2 reads SMNVEV (reference sequence). Written as DNA, the CDR3 is TGTGCCAGTTCACAGGGGGCCCGATGGGGGGCCAACGTCCTGACTTTC. Translation gives CASSQGARWGANVLTF.

V is TRBV18 and J is TRBJ2-2, with D possibly matching TRBD1 (6 bases). This CDR3 is 16 amino acids long. Germline V gene lookup returns CDR1 KGHSH and CDR2 LQKENI. V was clipped by 3 bases and J by 6 bases, with 17 bases between them. The CDR3 region has the DNA TGTGCCAGCTCACCCCCGGGACACGGACCACCCGGGGAGCTGTTTTTT. Translated: CASSPPGHGPPGELFF.

Comments on this clone: This sample also contains other DNA sequences that code for the same CDR3. The V call is TRBV7-9, the J call TRBJ2-7, with D possibly being TRBD2 (6 bases). Germline assignment: CDR1 SEHNR and CDR2 FQNEAQ (reference sequence). Deletions cut 3 bases from V and 2 bases from J, with 8 bases between. The CDR3 runs to 13 residues. CDR3 coding DNA: TGTGCCAGCAGCTTCGGGGGAACCTACGAGCAGTACTTC. It codes for CASSFGGTYEQYF.

The J gene is TRBJ2-3, the V gene TRBV2; 7 bases match TRBD1. The CDR3 covers 16 residues. V dropped 4 bases and J dropped 0; count of bases not matched to a gene: 7. CDR1 and CDR2 (germline): SNHLY, FYNNEI. In DNA form, the CDR3 reads TGTGCCAGCAGTGGGGACAGCGAAACTAGCACAGATACGCAGTATTTT. Translated, it gives CASSGDSETSTDTQYF.

The V call is TRBV9, the J call TRBJ1-1; D call uncertain. This CDR3 has 15 amino acids. Germline V gives CDR1 SGDLS, CDR2 YYNGEE. V lost 4 bases, J lost 4 bases, and 17 bases lay in between. The chain's CDR3 is CASSPEVGGSTEAFF. The CDR3 bases are TGTGCCAGCAGCCCCGAAGTTGGCGGCAGCACTGAAGCTTTCTTT.

The chain carries TRBV28 and TRBJ2-7, with 9 positions matching TRBD2. CDR1 is MDHEN and CDR2 is SYDVKM in the germline V gene. J gave up 3 bases and V 5 bases, and 14 bases lay outside the gene matches. The CDR3 has 17 amino acids. The CDR3 bases are TGTGCCAGCAGTCTCCGCAGCGGGAGGAATGATTTCTACGAGCAGTACTTC. As protein: CASSLRSGRNDFYEQYF.

The chain recombines TRBV5-8 with TRBJ2-2; unclear D gene. Germline V CDR1 and CDR2: SGHTS, YDEGEE. The germline V and J ends were trimmed by 1 base and 4 bases, with 14 bases remaining between them. CDR3 length: 16 residues. CDR3 protein: CASSLSIVVGTGELFF. CDR3 coding DNA: TGTGCCAGCAGCTTGTCCATAGTGGTCGGCACCGGGGAGCTGTTTTTT.

The V and J genes are TRBV15 and TRBJ2-5; 7 bases map to TRBD1. Germline V gene sequence: CDR1 LNHNV, CDR2 YYDKDF (reference sequence). V was clipped by 0 bases and J by 2 bases; unmatched bases: 6. The CDR3 spans 16 residues. CDR3 bases: TGTGCCACCAGCAGAGATAAGGGGGCTCGGCAAGAGACCCAGTACTTC. Its protein is CATSRDKGARQETQYF. Supplemented by reference TRBV15 and TRBJ2-5, the full variable domain reads DAMVIQNPRYQVTQFGKPVTLSCSQTLNHNVMYWYQQKSSQAPKLLFHYYDKDFNNEADTPDNFQSRRPNTSFCFLDIRSPGLGDTAMYLCATSRDKGARQETQYFGPGTRLLVL.

Remarks on this clone: At the DNA level, this CDR3 is encoded by other sequences in the same sample as well. The V gene is TRBV5-8, the J gene TRBJ1-2, with D uncertain. Germline V gene lookup returns CDR1 SGHTS and CDR2 YDEGEE. Trimming left V 0 bases short and J 3 bases short, with 6 bases between. CDR3 length: 13 amino acids. The CDR3 protein is CASSLAGHYGYTF. In DNA form, the CDR3 reads TGTGCCAGCAGCTTGGCCGGGCACTATGGCTACACCTTC.

This chain uses TRBV5-4 with TRBJ2-3; 7 nucleotides line up with TRBD2. Germline V gene sequence: CDR1 SGHNT, CDR2 YYREEE (reference sequence). Trimming took 5 bases from V and 1 from J; bases not matched to a gene: 13. The CDR3 covers 17 residues. The chain's CDR3 is CASRGWGTGGGTDTQYF. The CDR3 region has the DNA TGTGCCAGCAGAGGGTGGGGGACGGGAGGAGGCACAGATACGCAGTATTTT.

V and J are TRBV27 and TRBJ2-3; D perhaps matches TRBD1 (6 bases). V was pared by 5 bases and J by 4 bases, with 13 bases between. The V gene's germline CDR1 is MNHEY and CDR2 SMNVEV (reference sequence). CDR3 length equals 14 residues. For the CDR3, the DNA is TGTGCCAGCAGTACTCGGACAGCCTCAGATACGCAGTATTTT. Amino acids: CASSTRTASDTQYF.

Details on this clone: At the DNA level, this CDR3 is encoded by other sequences in the same sample as well. V is TRBV27 and J is TRBJ1-1; the D gene is possibly TRBD1 (6 bases). The CDR3 extends over 15 amino acids. V lost 0 bases to trimming and J lost 5 bases, with 13 bases between them. The germline V gene has CDR1 MNHEY and CDR2 SMNVEV (reference sequence). DNA for the CDR3: TGTGCCAGCAGTTTATCGCGGGGGGCCGGGACTGAAGCTTTCTTT. Translating gives CASSLSRGAGTEAFF.

J is TRBJ2-7 and V is TRBV6-5, with D unresolved. The ends were cut back, 0 bases at V and 3 bases at J, with 15 bases in the middle. The CDR3 has 16 amino acids. Looked up from germline, CDR1 is MNHEY and CDR2 is SVGAGI. CDR3 region: CASSYSNGEKYYEQYF. The CDR3 region has the DNA TGTGCCAGCAGTTACTCGAACGGCGAAAAGTACTACGAGCAGTACTTC.

V gene TRBV7-9 combines with J gene TRBJ1-3, with D hard to call. This CDR3 contains 16 residues. The V and J ends lost 1 base and 0 bases respectively, with 10 bases between them. CDR1 and CDR2 from the germline V gene are SEHNR and FQNEAQ (reference sequence). CDR3 bases: TGTGCCAGCAGCTTAGTGTCAGGATACTCTGGAAACACCATATATTTT. Its translation is CASSLVSGYSGNTIYF.

This rearrangement joins TRBV6-6 to TRBJ1-1, with 10 bases lining up with TRBD1. In germline, CDR1 is MNHNY, CDR2 SVGAGI (reference sequence). The CDR3 extends over 12 amino acids. J gave up 7 bases and V 6 bases, and 2 bases lay outside the gene matches. The CDR3 sequence is CASRTGGFEAFF. CDR3 DNA: TGTGCCAGCAGGACAGGGGGCTTTGAAGCTTTCTTT.

The chain recombines TRBV29-1 with TRBJ2-1; 8 bases match TRBD2. The CDR3 contains 15 residues. J was trimmed by 5 bases and V by 6 bases; bases with no gene match: 12. Germline V gene lookup returns CDR1 SQVTM and CDR2 ANQGSEA. CDR3 DNA sequence: TGCAGCGTAGCCCTATGGGAGCGGGAGAACAATGAGCAGTTCTTC. This gives the protein CSVALWERENNEQFF.